This T cell receptor (beta chain) was identified during a study of shared clonotypes between healthy human individuals. Study in general: A couple of women and a few men aged 18 to 49 served as donors.

The CDR3 spans 13 residues. The germline CDR1 and CDR2 sequences are MGHRA and YSYEKL. Trimming left V 4 bases short and J 8 bases short, with 14 bases between. CD45RO-negative, CCR7-selected cells formed the naive CD8 fraction, which excluded terminally differentiated effector memory CD45RA+ cells. The data were produced by immunoSEQ multiplex PCR, yet TCRdb's version contains in-frame clones alone and is incomplete. The sample records 1.5 million to 2.5 million clones, about 95% being singletons. In regard to this clone: Its antigen is unidentified.

Overall study results and limits: Relative to their counterparts shared across all four donors, non-shared clonotypes exhibited diminished generation probabilities.

The chain uses TRBV4-1 and TRBJ1-2, with D tentatively TRBD1 (6 bases). Sequenced input: naive CD8+ T cells sorted from blood. This TCR was sampled from a man younger than 35 in good health. This chain's CDR3 is CASSPPGGRGYTF. The DNA for the CDR3 is TGCGCCAGCAGCCCCCCCGGGGGCAGGGGCTACACCTTC.